Listed here are 23 T cell receptor beta chains from one sample, sequenced in a study of cytomegalovirus exposure and HLA in healthy donors. The PCR made use of 60 Vbeta and 13 Jbeta primers. Libraries were prepared by immunoSEQ multiplex PCR; TCRdb keeps only in-frame clonotypes and omits some of them. The sample records 65,000 or so clones, about 72% being singletons. The sequencing input was PBMCs. These receptors all stem from a girl between 10 and 17 years old in good health and CMV-seropositive.

V usage is TRBV29-1 and J usage is TRBJ2-7, with a weak D call TRBD2 (6 bases). V dropped 4 bases and J dropped 0 bases, with 19 bases sitting between them. Looked up from germline, CDR1 is SQVTM and CDR2 is ANQGSEA. The CDR3 covers 16 residues. The chain's CDR3 is CSVVGWRSDYSYEQYF. The CDR3 nucleotides read TGCAGCGTTGTTGGCTGGCGCTCGGACTACTCCTACGAGCAGTACTTC.

This chain uses TRBV30 with TRBJ1-5; D is ambiguous. The CDR3 length is 14 residues. V was trimmed by 4 bases and J by 3 bases, leaving 13 bases between them. Germline V gene sequence: CDR1 GTSNPN, CDR2 SVGIG (reference sequence). Here the CDR3 reads CAWNEQSNNQPQHF. Here the CDR3 DNA reads TGTGCCTGGAACGAACAGAGTAACAATCAGCCCCAGCATTTT.

The chain uses TRBV15 and TRBJ1-2; D may be TRBD1 (6 bases). Germline assignment: CDR1 LNHNV and CDR2 YYDKDF (reference sequence). V lost 0 bases and J 7 bases, leaving 12 bases between the germline ends. The CDR3 contains 14 residues. The CDR3 DNA is TGTGCCACCAGCAGAGATTACAGGGAAGGTGGCTACACCTTC. Translation: CATSRDYREGGYTF.

This chain links TRBV14 with TRBJ1-1; D gene ambiguous. There are 13 residues in the CDR3. Trimming left V 7 bases short and J 1 base short, with 10 bases between. Germline V gives CDR1 SGHDN, CDR2 FVKESK. The CDR3 is CASNRYRNTEAFF. The CDR3 bases are TGTGCCAGCAACCGATATAGGAACACTGAAGCTTTCTTT.

The chain links TRBV19 to TRBJ1-5, with 7 bases matching TRBD1. This CDR3 has 15 residues. CDR1 is LNHDA and CDR2 is SQIVND in the germline V gene (reference sequence). V lost 8 bases to trimming and J lost 0 bases; unmatched junction nucleotides: 7. The DNA for the CDR3 is TGTGCCAGTCAAACAGGGGTCTATAGCAATCAGCCCCAGCATTTT. Amino acids: CASQTGVYSNQPQHF.

The genes are TRBV25-1 and TRBJ2-2; possible D gene TRBD1, 6 bases. The germline V and J ends were trimmed by 8 bases and 6 bases, with 7 bases remaining between them. Per the germline V gene, CDR1 is MGHDK and CDR2 is SYGVNS. The CDR3 runs 11 residues. For the CDR3, the DNA is TGTGCCAGCTACAGGGCCGGGGAGCTGTTTTTT. Translating gives CASYRAGELFF.

The chain links TRBV5-1 to TRBJ2-7; tentative D call: TRBD1 (5 bases). The length of the CDR3 is 13 residues. In germline, CDR1 is SGHRS, CDR2 YFSETQ. V dropped 5 bases and J dropped 6 bases, with 15 bases sitting between them. CDR3 loop: CASSKGLGGEQYF. The CDR3 DNA is TGCGCCAGCAGTAAGGGGTTGGGCGGCGAGCAGTACTTC.

J is TRBJ2-1 and V is TRBV4-3, with 9 bases matching TRBD2. Trimming removed 4 bases from V and 8 bases from J; junction bases left unmatched: 9. The germline CDR1 and CDR2 sequences are LGHNA and YSLEER. The CDR3 is 15 amino acids. The CDR3 DNA is TGCGCCAGCAGCCCCTTGGGACTAGCTTCCGATGAGCAGTTCTTC. It yields the protein CASSPLGLASDEQFF.

The chain links TRBV28 to TRBJ1-1; D gene ambiguous. Per germline, CDR1 MDHEN and CDR2 SYDVKM. This CDR3 has 14 amino acids. The V gene lost 3 bases and the J gene lost 4 bases, with 12 bases spanning the gap. This chain's CDR3 is CASSLRPTSTEAFF. CDR3 in DNA: TGTGCCAGCAGTTTGAGGCCTACCAGCACTGAAGCTTTCTTT.

This sequence joins TRBV7-9 and TRBJ2-1; 7 bases align to TRBD1. The trim removed 4 bases at V and 7 bases at J, leaving 1 base unmatched. CDR3 length: 12 amino acids. Germline V gene sequence: CDR1 SEHNR, CDR2 FQNEAQ (reference sequence). CDR3 region: CASSSRGNEQFF. In DNA, the CDR3 is TGTGCCAGCAGCTCCAGGGGGAATGAGCAGTTCTTC. The variable domain in full, completed from reference TRBV7-9 and TRBJ2-1, reads DTGVSQNPRHKITKRGQNVTFRCDPISEHNRLYWYRQTLGQGPEFLTYFQNEAQLEKSRLLSDRFSAERPKGSFSTLEIQRTEQGDSAMYLCASSSRGNEQFFGPGTRLTVL.

This clone appeared a few times. The chain combines TRBV5-1 with TRBJ1-1; the D gene is possibly TRBD1 (6 bases). CDR1 and CDR2 (germline): SGHRS, YFSETQ. V dropped 4 bases and J dropped 5 bases, with 21 bases sitting between them. This CDR3 has 16 residues. The CDR3 loop is CASSRGGRESMTEAFF. The CDR3, as DNA: TGCGCCAGCAGCCGAGGGGGGCGGGAGTCGATGACTGAAGCTTTCTTT.

The gene calls are TRBV30 and TRBJ2-3; D unresolved. The germline CDR1 and CDR2 sequences are GTSNPN and SVGIG (reference sequence). V was shortened by 5 bases and J by 1 base, with 13 bases between the two germline ends. The CDR3 is made up of 14 amino acids. CDR3 residues: CAWGELRGTDTQYF. CDR3 in DNA: TGTGCCTGGGGCGAGCTTCGGGGCACAGATACGCAGTATTTT.

The sample holds a few counts of this clone. The chain uses TRBV5-1 and TRBJ1-3; D gene uncertain. This CDR3 contains 12 residues. Per germline, CDR1 SGHRS and CDR2 YFSETQ. The V end lost 4 bases, the J end lost 0 bases, and 2 bases lay between the germline ends. CDR3 protein: CASSLSGNTIYF. In nucleotides, the CDR3 is TGCGCCAGCAGCCTCTCTGGAAACACCATATATTTT. The whole variable domain, remainder taken from reference TRBV5-1 and TRBJ1-3, is KAGVTQTPRYLIKTRGQQVTLSCSPISGHRSVSWYQQTPGQGLQFLFEYFSETQRNKGNFPGRFSGRQFSNSRSEMNVSTLELGDSALYLCASSLSGNTIYFGEGSWLTVV.

The chain carries TRBV7-9 and TRBJ2-1; D ambiguous. This CDR3 comprises 11 residues. Trimming left V 6 bases short and J 10 bases short, with 10 bases between. Germline V gene lookup returns CDR1 SEHNR and CDR2 FQNEAQ (reference sequence). The CDR3 DNA reads TGTGCCAGCAGGGAGAGGAACGAGCAGTTCTTC. Translating it yields CASRERNEQFF.

This clone was observed a single time. The V gene is TRBV6-1, the J gene TRBJ2-7; perhaps TRBD2 as D (6 bases). CDR1 and CDR2 (germline): MNHNS, SASEGT. CDR3 length: 17 amino acids. V was trimmed by 1 base and J by 5 bases, leaving 21 bases between them. CDR3 in DNA: TGTGCCAGCAGTGAAGAGTTGGAGGGCCCGGGCTACCACGAGCAGTACTTC. Amino acid sequence: CASSEELEGPGYHEQYF.

V gene TRBV5-8 combines with J gene TRBJ1-5, with D possibly matching TRBD1 (5 bases). The germline CDR1 and CDR2 sequences are SGHTS and YDEGEE. The length of the CDR3 is 14 residues. V was shortened by 3 bases and J by 2 bases, with 9 bases between the two germline ends. Here the CDR3 DNA reads TGTGCCAGCAGCTCAGGGTTTCGCAATCAGCCCCAGCATTTT. Translated: CASSSGFRNQPQHF. Full variable domain (remainder filled in from reference TRBV5-8 and TRBJ1-5): EAGVTQSPTHLIKTRGQQATLRCSPISGHTSVYWYQQALGLGLQFLLWYDEGEERNRGNFPPRFSGRQFPNYSSELNVNALELEDSALYLCASSSGFRNQPQHFGDGTRLSIL.

The V call is TRBV30, the J call TRBJ2-2; 7 positions match TRBD2. Germline CDR1 is GTSNPN and CDR2 is SVGIG (reference sequence). J was trimmed by 4 bases and V by 4 bases; bases with no gene match: 12. The CDR3 loop spans 16 amino acids. The DNA of the CDR3 is TGTGCCTGGACCCCCCGGACTAGGGGATTCACCGGGGAGCTGTTTTTT. Its protein product is CAWTPRTRGFTGELFF.

The chain couples TRBV30 to TRBJ1-2, with a possible D match to TRBD1 (5 bases). The germline CDR1 and CDR2 sequences are GTSNPN and SVGIG (reference sequence). The CDR3 covers 11 residues. Trimming removed 0 bases from V and 8 bases from J, with 7 bases in between. CDR3 loop: CAWSVGAGYTF. The CDR3 bases are TGTGCCTGGAGTGTAGGGGCAGGCTACACCTTC.

The V call is TRBV7-2, the J call TRBJ1-5; 10 bases line up with TRBD1. The V gene end was trimmed by 5 bases and the J gene end by 5 bases; junction bases not matched to a gene: 3. Germline V lookup: CDR1 SGHTA, CDR2 FQGNSA. The CDR3 totals 14 residues. The CDR3 protein is CASSLGQGDQPQHF. The CDR3 DNA reads as TGTGCCAGCAGCCTCGGACAGGGGGATCAGCCCCAGCATTTT.

The chain uses TRBV5-4 and TRBJ2-3; D might be TRBD2 (5 bases). V lost 4 bases to trimming and J lost 1 base, with 16 bases between them. The CDR3 totals 16 residues. The V gene's germline CDR1 is SGHNT and CDR2 YYREEE (reference sequence). CDR3 amino acids: CASSPGRGSRTDTQYF. The CDR3 coding sequence is TGTGCCAGCAGCCCCGGACGGGGATCCCGCACAGATACGCAGTATTTT.

This chain links TRBV4-1 with TRBJ2-7; D ambiguous. The germline V gene encodes CDR1 MGHRA and CDR2 YSYEKL. The CDR3 spans 13 residues. Trimming left V 1 base short and J 3 bases short, with 7 bases between. The CDR3 protein is CASSQGLLYEQYF. The CDR3 DNA sequence: TGCGCCAGCAGCCAAGGACTGCTCTACGAGCAGTACTTC.

This clone was detected only once. The V call is TRBV29-1, the J call TRBJ2-3, with 11 positions matching TRBD2. This CDR3 spans 17 amino acids. The V gene end was trimmed by 4 bases and the J gene end by 2 bases; junction bases not matched to a gene: 11. The V gene's germline CDR1 is SQVTM and CDR2 ANQGSEA. The CDR3: CSVGGISLAGATDTQYF. The CDR3 bases are TGCAGCGTTGGGGGGATTTCACTAGCGGGAGCCACAGATACGCAGTATTTT.

The chain carries TRBV5-6 and TRBJ2-7, with 9 bases fitting TRBD1. CDR3 size: 14 residues. Germline CDR1 and CDR2: SGHDT and YYEEEE. V dropped 4 bases and J dropped 3; count of bases not matched to a gene: 5. The CDR3 DNA reads as TGTGCCAGCAGCGAGGACAGGGGCTACTACGAGCAGTACTTC. Its translation: CASSEDRGYYEQYF.